This T cell receptor beta chain was observed in a study of cytomegalovirus exposure and HLA in healthy donors. Study conclusions and caveats: Later on, analysis showed that most CMV-associated TCR beta chains appeared to be HLA-restricted. Researchers reported in a later analysis that common viral pathogens appeared linked to several top clusters. In a later analysis, a missense DCLRE1C variant was linked to TCR beta V- and J-gene trimming.

The PCR used 60 Vbeta and 13 Jbeta primers. In the original processing: Approximately 72 million unique TCR beta chains, about 11 million of them shared, were counted by a later analysis. The table came from immunoSEQ multiplex PCR; TCRdb's copy has only in-frame clones and leaves some out. V, J and clone size are taken as reported in that table, and D and trimming were inferred from the DNA itself. The sample holds over 150,000 clones, roughly four fifths seen once. About this clone: Its antigen remains unidentified.

Trimming left V 2 bases short and J 5 bases short, with 9 bases between. Germline values: CDR1 LNHDA, CDR2 SQIVND (reference sequence). This CDR3 spans 14 amino acids. This TCR derives from a woman between 25 and 40 years old in good health and CMV-seropositive. The genes are TRBV19 and TRBJ2-2; no firm D call. Specimen: PBMCs. CDR3 coding DNA: TGTGCCAGTAGTATAACCGCCGGTACCGGGGAGCTGTTTTTT. This sequence encodes CASSITAGTGELFF. The full variable domain, in which reference TRBV19 and TRBJ2-2 provide the parts outside the CDR3, is DGGITQSPKYLFRKEGQNVTLSCEQNLNHDAMYWYRQDPGQGLRLIYYSQIVNDFQKGDIAEGYSVSREKKESFPLTVTSAQKNPTAFYLCASSITAGTGELFFGEGSRLTVL.